This T cell receptor (beta chain) was retrieved from a study of T-cell reconstitution after alpha-beta-depleted transplantation in children. This clonotype has ten or more counts. Its antigen is not identified. The authors prepared the TCRbeta library with unique molecular identifiers. Via MiXCR, TCRdb re-called the PCR reads, giving one row per CDR3 protein. The sample includes 450,000 to 600,000 distinct CDR3 sequences, 10% to 15% of them seen just once. Deletions cut 0 bases from V and 5 bases from J, with 2 bases between. CDR1 SGDLS and CDR2 YYNGEE come from the germline V gene. The CDR3 loop spans 12 amino acids. Study observations and caveats: Hyperexpanded clones declined; after one year, newly produced T cells mostly supplied diversity. Where some patients showed high TCRbeta diversity at day 60, it came from recipient T cells and thymic progenitors that had survived. Reportedly, alpha-beta T cells present about two months post-transplant originated from several hundred expanded clones of graft origin.

V is TRBV9 and J is TRBJ2-2; no reliable D call. The specimen comprised PBMCs, mostly from graft donor cells, sampled 360 days after TCRalphabeta/CD19-depleted stem cell transplant. This receptor was identified in a male patient younger than 18 who had a stem cell transplant for acute myeloid leukemia, so the T cells may come from the graft donor. In DNA, the CDR3 is TGTGCCAGCAGCGTAGAGACCGGGGAGCTGTTTTTT. This sequence encodes CASSVETGELFF.